The following is a T cell receptor beta chain sequence with its context. Between the trimmed V and J ends, which lost 0 bases and 7 bases, there was a span of 19 bases. Germline V gene data show CDR1 as SGDLS and CDR2 as YYNGEE. The CDR3 consists of 16 residues. This specimen belongs to a study of Graves' ophthalmopathy and Graves' hyperthyroidism. Symptoms, serum thyroxine and TRAb, thyroid ultrasound, and orbital computed tomography formed the diagnostic basis. The study amplified TCR beta CDR3 regions using RNA transcripts. After a first-round RT-PCR with HTBI primers, a second-round multiplex PCR was run. TCRdb passed the multiplex PCR reads through MiXCR, listing each CDR3 protein once. The sample shows 1 million to 1.3 million distinct CDR3 sequences, 35% to 40% of them seen only once.

The TCR sequence derives from an adult man with Graves' hyperthyroidism. This rearrangement joins TRBV9 to TRBJ1-1; D unclear. Source material: peripheral blood or thyroid tissue (not recorded which). The CDR3 DNA is TGTGCCAGCAGCGTAGGGACTAGCGGGAAGGGCAATGAAGCTTTCTTT. Its translation: CASSVGTSGKGNEAFF.